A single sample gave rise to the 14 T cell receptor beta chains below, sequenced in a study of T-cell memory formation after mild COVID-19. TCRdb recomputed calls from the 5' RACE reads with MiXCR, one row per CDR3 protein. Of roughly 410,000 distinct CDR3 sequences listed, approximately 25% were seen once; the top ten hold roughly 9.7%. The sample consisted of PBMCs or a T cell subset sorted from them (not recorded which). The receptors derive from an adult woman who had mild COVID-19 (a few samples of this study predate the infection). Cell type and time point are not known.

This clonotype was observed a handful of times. The DNA for the CDR3 is TGTGCCAGCACCGTCGGTGGGGTGAACACTGAAGCTTTCTTT. Its protein is CASTVGGVNTEAFF. The chain combines TRBV9 with TRBJ1-1, with D uncertain. Germline V lookup: CDR1 SGDLS, CDR2 YYNGEE. The V gene lost 6 bases and the J gene lost 0 bases, with 12 bases spanning the gap. The CDR3 length is 14 residues.

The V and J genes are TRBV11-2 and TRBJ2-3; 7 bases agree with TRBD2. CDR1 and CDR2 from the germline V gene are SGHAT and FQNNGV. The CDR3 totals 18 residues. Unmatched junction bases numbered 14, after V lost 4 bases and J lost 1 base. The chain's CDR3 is CASSSRAVGGEGTDTQYF. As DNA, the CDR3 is TGTGCCAGCAGCTCCCGCGCGGTGGGGGGGGAGGGCACAGATACGCAGTATTTT.

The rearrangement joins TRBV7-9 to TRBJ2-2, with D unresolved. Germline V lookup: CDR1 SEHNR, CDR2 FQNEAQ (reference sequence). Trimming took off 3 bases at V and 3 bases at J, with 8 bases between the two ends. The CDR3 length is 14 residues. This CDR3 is CASSFTDDTGELFF. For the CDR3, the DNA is TGTGCCAGCAGCTTTACAGACGACACCGGGGAGCTGTTTTTT.

The CDR3 protein is CASSSGLAGGLPGTDTQYF. The CDR3, as DNA: TGTGCCAGCAGTTCCGGACTAGCGGGAGGTTTGCCGGGCACAGATACGCAGTATTTT. The V and J genes are TRBV12-3 or TRBV12-4 and TRBJ2-3; 14 bases agree with TRBD2. V gave up 4 bases and J gave up 1 base; unmatched junction bases: 10. This CDR3 has 19 residues.

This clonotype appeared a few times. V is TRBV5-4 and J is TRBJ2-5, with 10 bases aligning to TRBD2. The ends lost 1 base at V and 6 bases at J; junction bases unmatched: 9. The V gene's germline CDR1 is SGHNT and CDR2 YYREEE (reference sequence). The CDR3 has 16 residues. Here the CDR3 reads CASSLFQREGGKTQYF. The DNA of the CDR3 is TGTGCCAGCAGCTTGTTCCAGCGGGAGGGGGGAAAGACCCAGTACTTC.

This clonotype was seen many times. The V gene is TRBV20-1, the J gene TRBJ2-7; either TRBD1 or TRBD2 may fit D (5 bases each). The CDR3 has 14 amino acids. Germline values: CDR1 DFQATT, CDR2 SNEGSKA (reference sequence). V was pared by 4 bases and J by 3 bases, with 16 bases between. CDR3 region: CSATTGTSNYEQYF. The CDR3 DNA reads TGCAGTGCTACAACCGGGACGTCGAACTACGAGCAGTACTTC.

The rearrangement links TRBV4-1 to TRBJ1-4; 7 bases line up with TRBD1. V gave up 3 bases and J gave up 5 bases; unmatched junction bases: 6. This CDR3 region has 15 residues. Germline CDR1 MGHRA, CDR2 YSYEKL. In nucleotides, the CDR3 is TGCGCCAGCAGCCATGGGGACAGCCTGAATGAAAAACTGTTTTTT. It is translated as CASSHGDSLNEKLFF.

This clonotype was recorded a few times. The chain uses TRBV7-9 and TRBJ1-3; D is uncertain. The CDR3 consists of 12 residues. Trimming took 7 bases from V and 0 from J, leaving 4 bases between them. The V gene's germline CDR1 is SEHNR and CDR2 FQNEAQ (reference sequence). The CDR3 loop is CASTLSGNTIYF. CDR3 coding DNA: TGTGCCAGCACCCTCTCTGGAAACACCATATATTTT.

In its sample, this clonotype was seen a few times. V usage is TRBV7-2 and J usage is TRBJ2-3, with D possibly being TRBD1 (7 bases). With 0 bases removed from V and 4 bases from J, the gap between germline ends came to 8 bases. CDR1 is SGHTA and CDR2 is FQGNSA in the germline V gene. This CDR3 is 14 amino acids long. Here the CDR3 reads CASSLARGADTQYF. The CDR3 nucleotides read TGTGCCAGCAGCTTAGCCAGGGGGGCAGATACGCAGTATTTT.

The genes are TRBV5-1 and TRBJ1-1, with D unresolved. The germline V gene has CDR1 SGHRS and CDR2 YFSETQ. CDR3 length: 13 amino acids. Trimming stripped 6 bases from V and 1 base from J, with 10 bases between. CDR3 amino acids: CASTPGGNTEAFF. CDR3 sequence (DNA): TGCGCCAGCACCCCAGGAGGGAACACTGAAGCTTTCTTT.

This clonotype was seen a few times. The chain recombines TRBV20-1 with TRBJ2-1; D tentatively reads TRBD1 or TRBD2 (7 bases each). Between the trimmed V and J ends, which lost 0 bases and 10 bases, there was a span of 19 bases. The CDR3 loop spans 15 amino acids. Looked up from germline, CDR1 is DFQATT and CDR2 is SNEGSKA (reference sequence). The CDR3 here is CSARDGLGTEGEQFF. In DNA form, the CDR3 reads TGCAGTGCTAGAGACGGACTAGGGACAGAAGGGGAGCAGTTCTTC.

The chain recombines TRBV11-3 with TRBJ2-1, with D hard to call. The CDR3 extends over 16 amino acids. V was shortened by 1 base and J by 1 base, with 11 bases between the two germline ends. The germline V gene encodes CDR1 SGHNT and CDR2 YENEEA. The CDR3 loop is CASSLGGKGSYNEQFF. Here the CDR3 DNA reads TGTGCCAGCAGCTTAGGCGGCAAAGGATCCTACAATGAGCAGTTCTTC.

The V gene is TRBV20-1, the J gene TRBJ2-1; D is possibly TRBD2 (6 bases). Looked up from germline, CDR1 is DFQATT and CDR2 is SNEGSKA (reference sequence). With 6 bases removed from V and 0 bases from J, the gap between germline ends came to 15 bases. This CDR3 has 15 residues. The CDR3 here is CSASAGGSSYNEQFF. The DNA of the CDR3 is TGCAGTGCCTCCGCCGGGGGAAGCTCCTACAATGAGCAGTTCTTC.

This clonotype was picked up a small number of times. CDR3 residues: CSVVQVSGRISYEQYF. The CDR3 region has the DNA TGCAGCGTTGTCCAGGTTAGCGGGAGAATATCCTACGAGCAGTACTTC. The chain has TRBV29-1 and TRBJ2-7, with 9 nucleotides matching TRBD2. The germline CDR1 and CDR2 sequences are SQVTM and ANQGSEA. CDR3 length: 16 amino acids. Losses at the gene ends were 4 bases for V and 1 base for J; bases not matched to a gene: 11.